This TCR beta chain derives from a study of OX40 agonist ivuxolimab in advanced cancers. Germline CDR1 SGHNT, CDR2 YYREEE (reference sequence). The CDR3 covers 15 residues. V shed 2 bases and J 8 bases; nucleotides not matched to a gene: 6. Repertoires were generated with immunoSEQ multiplex PCR, while TCRdb's copy carries only in-frame clones and drops some. The sample carries more than 35,000 clones, about 86% recorded once. As for this clone: Its specificity is not known.

Overall study findings and caveats: CD8+ T cells were the subset that, on average, had more expanded clones than CD4+.

Here the sequenced sample was CD4+ or CD8+ T cells sorted from blood, taken in a trial of the OX40 agonist ivuxolimab. The origin of this receptor is an adult with an advanced solid tumor such as melanoma, head and neck, liver or kidney cancer. The rearrangement links TRBV5-4 to TRBJ2-1; 11 bases agree with TRBD2. CDR3 nucleotides: TGTGCCAGCAGCTTTAGCGGGAGGGCTCAAGATGAGCAGTTCTTC. Amino acids: CASSFSGRAQDEQFF.